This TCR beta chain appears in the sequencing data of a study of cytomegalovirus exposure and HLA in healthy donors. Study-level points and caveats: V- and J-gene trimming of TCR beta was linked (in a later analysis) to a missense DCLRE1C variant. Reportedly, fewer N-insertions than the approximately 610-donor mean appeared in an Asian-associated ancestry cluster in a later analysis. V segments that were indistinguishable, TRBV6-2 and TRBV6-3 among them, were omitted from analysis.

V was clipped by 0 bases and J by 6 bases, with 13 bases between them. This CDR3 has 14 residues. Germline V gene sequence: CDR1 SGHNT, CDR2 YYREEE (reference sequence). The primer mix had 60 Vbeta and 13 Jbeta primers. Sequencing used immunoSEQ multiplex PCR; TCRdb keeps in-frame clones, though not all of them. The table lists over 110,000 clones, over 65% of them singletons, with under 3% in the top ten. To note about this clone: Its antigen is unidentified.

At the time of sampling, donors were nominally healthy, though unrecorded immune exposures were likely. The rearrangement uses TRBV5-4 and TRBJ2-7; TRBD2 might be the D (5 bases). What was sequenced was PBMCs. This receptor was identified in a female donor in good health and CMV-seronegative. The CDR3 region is CASSLVFSGSEQYF. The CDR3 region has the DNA TGTGCCAGCAGCTTGGTTTTTTCGGGGTCCGAGCAGTACTTC. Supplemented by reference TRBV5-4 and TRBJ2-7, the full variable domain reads ETGVTQSPTHLIKTRGQQVTLRCSSQSGHNTVSWYQQALGQGPQFIFQYYREEENGRGNFPPRFSGLQFPNYSSELNVNALELDDSALYLCASSLVFSGSEQYFGPGTRLTVT.